The table lists the clone carrying this TCR beta chain with a count of one. What it binds is unknown. The method was immunoSEQ multiplex PCR; TCRdb's version includes in-frame clones alone and lacks a portion of them. This sample has some 100,000 clones, with roughly 57% found just once. These data come from a study of cytotoxic CD8 clonotypes in ibrutinib-treated CLL. Study in general: Responses: roughly 25 partial, 2 complete; after median approximately six years, around 15 stayed remitted, roughly 12 progressed. Notes on the study in general: Researchers report that baseline clonality outpaced age-matched healthy donors and tracked circulating CD8+ T-cell counts. The public clonotypes identified were infrequent and showed contraction or stability on treatment.

This CDR3 is 14 amino acids long. Deletions cut 4 bases from V and 2 bases from J, with 12 bases between. CDR1 is MDHEN and CDR2 is SYDVKM in the germline V gene. This specimen consisted of PBMCs, obtained after 24 months of ibrutinib treatment. The V and J genes are TRBV28 and TRBJ2-7; D might be TRBD1 (6 bases). This receptor was identified in a human donor with chronic lymphocytic leukemia. CDR3 protein: CASSSDRRTYEQYF. In nucleotides, the CDR3 is TGTGCCAGCAGTTCGGACAGACGAACCTACGAGCAGTACTTC.